This TCR beta chain was documented in a study of blood T cell repertoires in COVID-19. Study as a whole: T cells, B-cell-depleted T cells, or PBMCs supplied cDNA or gDNA.

Assignments of participants to cohorts depended upon their own reported clinical history. Either two negative PCRs, clearance, or symptom resolution qualified Cohort 3 donors as recovered. Original processing methods: Reference gene primer amplification gave estimated nucleated cell counts. Some clones are missing from TCRdb's copy, which holds only in-frame ones; the method was immunoSEQ multiplex PCR. That table is the source of V, J and clone size, and D and trimming were worked out from the DNA. The repertoire consists of some 370,000 clones, with roughly 80% occurring once and the leading ten covering 5% to 6%. The CDR3 sequence is 13 residues long. Per germline, CDR1 MNHEY and CDR2 SVGAGI. V was clipped by 6 bases and J by 6 bases; unmatched bases: 6.

This chain joins TRBV6-5 and TRBJ1-1; 8 bases are shared with TRBD1. This TCR came from a woman in her forties or fifties who had recovered from COVID-19. Sample: PBMCs or T cells enriched from blood (not recorded which). CDR3 region: CASSAGGAAEAFF. The DNA for the CDR3 is TGTGCCAGCAGCGCAGGGGGCGCCGCTGAAGCTTTCTTT.